The 26 T cell receptor beta chains reported below all come from one sample, sequenced in a study of blood T cells in healthy people across ages. Then a second PCR, running roughly 7 to 11 cycles, was carried out with a sample-barcoded 5' primer and a J-beta primer mix. From the 5' RACE reads, TCRdb called clonotypes with MiXCR, one entry per CDR3 protein. The data contain about 800,000 distinct CDR3 sequences, 20% to 25% of them singletons. These data were likewise used in another study, on T cells of mothers and their children.

The sequenced material came from blood. The receptors here all came from a boy aged 5 to 17 in good health.

This chain uses TRBV7-3 with TRBJ2-3, with D perhaps matching TRBD1 or TRBD2 (6 bases each). In germline, CDR1 is SGHTA, CDR2 FQGTGA. V was clipped by 5 bases and J by 1 base, with 16 bases between them. This CDR3 has 16 amino acids. The CDR3 DNA sequence: TGTGCCAGCAGCCCAATGGGGGGCGCGGGCACAGATACGCAGTATTTT. It translates to CASSPMGGAGTDTQYF. The full variable domain, with the rest looked up from reference TRBV7-3 and TRBJ2-3, is GAGVSQTPSNKVTEKGKYVELRCDPISGHTALYWYRQSLGQGPEFLIYFQGTGAADDSGLPNDRFFAVRPEGSVSTLKIQRTERGDSAVYLCASSPMGGAGTDTQYFGPGTRLTVL.

With respect to this clonotype: This probably arose from a read error, given a far larger clone one base away. The chain has TRBV3-1 and TRBJ2-7; 10 positions agree with TRBD1. Germline loops: CDR1 LGHDT, CDR2 YNNKEL (reference sequence). Trimming cost V 5 bases and J 3 bases; bases outside gene matches: 4. The CDR3 spans 14 residues. The CDR3 DNA is TGTGCCAGCAGCGTATGGGACAGGGGCTACGAGCAGTACTTC. Encoded protein: CASSVWDRGYEQYF.

This clonotype was seen many times. The rearrangement uses TRBV6-2 or TRBV6-3 and TRBJ2-7; 7 bases are a match to TRBD1. CDR3 length: 14 amino acids. Trimming took 5 bases from V and 3 from J; bases not matched to a gene: 7. In germline, CDR1 is MNHEY, CDR2 SVGEGT. Here the CDR3 reads CASSLRDRDYEQYF. The CDR3 nucleotides read TGTGCCAGCAGTCTCCGGGACAGAGACTACGAGCAGTACTTC.

The chain recombines TRBV14 with TRBJ2-3; TRBD2 aligns across 11 bases. This CDR3 is 21 amino acids long. V dropped 4 bases and J dropped 0; count of bases not matched to a gene: 18. Per germline, CDR1 SGHDN and CDR2 FVKESK. The CDR3, as DNA: TGTGCCAGCAGCCCCCAACTTGGGCTAGCGGGAGGCCCGACTAGCACAGATACGCAGTATTTT. Translated: CASSPQLGLAGGPTSTDTQYF.

Regarding this clonotype: The junction shows a germline mismatch at one end, possibly a read error. V and J are TRBV7-6 and TRBJ1-1; possibly TRBD1 for D (5 bases). The CDR3 totals 15 residues. CDR1 and CDR2 (germline): SGHVS, FNYEAQ. The CDR3: CASSSDGTGNTEVFF. As DNA, the CDR3 is TGTGCCAGCAGCTCGGACGGGACGGGGAACACTGAAGTTTTCTTT.

This chain links TRBV24-1 with TRBJ2-3; D is unclear. Deletions cut 4 bases from V and 6 bases from J, with 10 bases between. Per germline, CDR1 KGHDR and CDR2 SFDVKD. This CDR3 spans 13 amino acids. The CDR3 sequence: CATSEWSEDTQYF. The CDR3 DNA sequence: TGTGCCACCAGTGAGTGGAGCGAGGATACGCAGTATTTT.

Here the CDR3 reads CASSPGRSSSTDTQYF. CDR3 coding DNA: TGCGCCAGCAGCCCCGGCAGGTCCTCTAGCACAGATACGCAGTATTTT. V is TRBV5-1 and J is TRBJ2-3, with D hard to call. This CDR3 has 16 amino acids. Germline CDR1 is SGHRS and CDR2 is YFSETQ. The V end lost 4 bases, the J end lost 0 bases, and 15 bases lay between the germline ends.

A few counts support this clonotype. This chain joins TRBV7-2 and TRBJ2-1; 9 bases are shared with TRBD2. The J call may be wrong; the DNA end is better matched by TRBJ2-7. Germline CDR1 SGHTA, CDR2 FQGNSA. The CDR3 is made up of 16 amino acids. CDR3 coding DNA: TGTGCCAGCAGCTTAGGAATGGCGGGGGGGCCCTACGAGCAGTACTTC. It specifies CASSLGMAGGPYEQYF.

This chain uses TRBV7-9 with TRBJ2-3; 7 nucleotides match TRBD1. The CDR3 contains 15 residues. After removal of 1 base from V and 0 bases from J, the junction contained 1 base not matched to a gene. Germline assignment: CDR1 SEHNR and CDR2 FQNEAQ (reference sequence). The CDR3 protein is CASSLEGASTDTQYF. The DNA for the CDR3 is TGTGCCAGCAGCTTAGAGGGGGCGAGCACAGATACGCAGTATTTT.

CDR3 DNA sequence: TGCAGTGCCGAGGGACAGGGGGCTGACACTGAAGCTTTCTTT. This encodes CSAEGQGADTEAFF. This rearrangement joins TRBV20-1 to TRBJ1-1; TRBD1 aligns across 12 bases. This CDR3 has 14 residues. V was pared by 6 bases and J by 3 bases, with 5 bases of the junction left unmatched. Germline CDR1 DFQATT, CDR2 SNEGSKA (reference sequence).

The V gene is TRBV11-1, the J gene TRBJ2-5; the match to TRBD1 covers 8 bases. The CDR3 has 16 amino acids. The trim removed 5 bases at V and 1 base at J, leaving 9 bases unmatched. From germline, CDR1 is SGHAT and CDR2 FQDESV (reference sequence). CDR3 sequence reads: CASSHGQGFTQETQYF. Written as DNA, the CDR3 is TGTGCCAGCAGCCATGGACAGGGCTTTACCCAAGAGACCCAGTACTTC.

This clonotype was counted only a few times. The chain is built from TRBV7-9 and TRBJ2-7; 9 bases fit TRBD1. Germline CDR1 is SEHNR and CDR2 is FQNEAQ (reference sequence). Trimming took 5 bases from V and 5 from J; bases not matched to a gene: 10. The CDR3 is made up of 15 amino acids. In DNA form, the CDR3 reads TGTGCCAGCAGCCATCCGGGACAGGGATGGGACGAGCAGTACTTC. It encodes CASSHPGQGWDEQYF.

This clonotype has just a few counts. J is TRBJ2-1 and V is TRBV7-9, with no clear D. The J call may not be correct, given that the DNA end is closer to TRBJ2-5. This CDR3 is built from 13 residues. Germline loops: CDR1 SEHNR, CDR2 FQNEAQ (reference sequence). The CDR3 spells CASSSPAEETQYF. CDR3 bases: TGTGCCAGCAGCTCCCCAGCCGAGGAGACCCAGTACTTC.

This clonotype turned up a few times. This CDR3 reads CSAYGGVNQPQHF. The CDR3 coding sequence is TGCAGTGCATACGGAGGGGTAAATCAGCCCCAGCATTTT. The rearrangement uses TRBV20-1 and TRBJ1-5; TRBD1 is a possible D gene (5 bases). CDR3 length: 13 amino acids. V was clipped by 6 bases and J by 4 bases, with 13 bases between them. CDR1 and CDR2 from the germline V gene are DFQATT and SNEGSKA (reference sequence).

As DNA, the CDR3 is TGTGCCAGCAGCCCGCGACTAGCGGACACAGATACGCAGTATTTT. Amino acids: CASSPRLADTDTQYF. This chain uses TRBV4-2 with TRBJ2-3, with 9 bases that match TRBD2. This CDR3 is 15 amino acids long. The V gene end was trimmed by 4 bases and the J gene end by 2 bases; junction bases not matched to a gene: 4. Germline-derived CDR1 and CDR2 are LGHNA and YNFKEQ.

CDR3 in DNA: TGTGCCAGCAGCCCAGGACAGCTGTCTAATGAAAAACTGTTTTTT. It translates to CASSPGQLSNEKLFF. V usage is TRBV13 and J usage is TRBJ1-4, with D possibly matching TRBD1 (6 bases). The CDR3 contains 15 residues. Trimming removed 5 bases from V and 3 bases from J, with 13 bases in between. From germline, CDR1 is PRHDT and CDR2 FYEKMQ (reference sequence).

This clonotype appeared many times. The V gene is TRBV12-3 or TRBV12-4, the J gene TRBJ2-3; D is unresolved. This CDR3 has 11 amino acids. The V end was cut by 5 bases, the J end by 5 bases, with 5 bases between. This CDR3 reads CASSPRDTQYF. The CDR3 nucleotides are TGTGCCAGCAGTCCTAGAGATACGCAGTATTTT.

This clonotype has only a few counts. The J gene is TRBJ1-6, the V gene TRBV21-1; TRBD1 was called by the table and not checked on the DNA. TRBV21-1 is given as a pseudogene. The CDR3 is 16 residues long. CDR3 region: CASSTKPPGWGSPLHF. The CDR3 DNA reads as TGTGCCAGCAGCACCAAACCGCCGGGTTGGGGTTCACCCCTCCACTTT.

The chain joins TRBV10-2 to TRBJ2-3, with TRBD2 matching over 11 bases. V was clipped by 3 bases and J by 0 bases; unmatched bases: 20. The germline V gene encodes CDR1 WSHSY and CDR2 SAAADI. The CDR3 contains 22 residues. The chain's CDR3 is CASSEEIVTSGVLFPSTDTQYF. In nucleotides, the CDR3 is TGCGCCAGCAGTGAAGAGATCGTGACTAGCGGGGTTCTTTTTCCTAGCACAGATACGCAGTATTTT.

The rearrangement joins TRBV6-5 to TRBJ1-2; 7 bases fit TRBD1. The CDR3 is 14 residues long. The germline V gene has CDR1 MNHEY and CDR2 SVGAGI. Trimming took 5 bases from V and 7 from J; bases not matched to a gene: 10. DNA of the CDR3: TGTGCCAGCAGTCTAGGGACAGCCCCTTCTGGCTACACCTTC. Translation: CASSLGTAPSGYTF.

The chain employs TRBV29-1 and TRBJ2-1, with 7 bases fitting TRBD2. V lost 3 bases, J lost 3 bases, and 8 bases stayed unmatched. In germline, CDR1 is SQVTM, CDR2 ANQGSEA. The CDR3 covers 15 residues. The CDR3 spells CSVETTSLRYNEQFF. CDR3 bases: TGCAGCGTTGAGACGACTAGCCTCCGCTACAATGAGCAGTTCTTC.

This clonotype was detected a few times. J is TRBJ2-1 and V is TRBV11-3, with 8 positions matching TRBD1. CDR3 length equals 15 residues. J lost 8 bases, V lost 5 bases, and 11 bases had no gene match. Germline-derived CDR1 and CDR2 are SGHNT and YENEEA. The CDR3 DNA reads as TGTGCCAGCAGCCCCGCAGACAGGGGAAAGGATGAGCAGTTCTTC. Its translation: CASSPADRGKDEQFF.

This sequence joins TRBV15 and TRBJ2-2; D call uncertain. V was trimmed by 1 base and J by 2 bases, leaving 8 bases between them. Germline values: CDR1 LNHNV, CDR2 YYDKDF (reference sequence). The CDR3 loop spans 15 amino acids. CDR3 bases: TGTGCCACCAGCAGAGTTCCCCCTAACACCGGGGAGCTGTTTTTT. Its protein product is CATSRVPPNTGELFF.

This clonotype has a handful of counts. V gene TRBV4-2 combines with J gene TRBJ2-1; possibly TRBD2 for D (5 bases). Per the germline V gene, CDR1 is LGHNA and CDR2 is YNFKEQ. V lost 4 bases, J lost 8 bases, and 24 bases lay in between. This CDR3 is built from 17 residues. CDR3 in DNA: TGTGCCAGCAGCCCCAAGGAAGGACTCTCCTCAGGCGATGAGCAGTTCTTC. It is translated as CASSPKEGLSSGDEQFF.

This clonotype was recorded a few times. CDR3 sequence: CASSFPASSGSSTDTQYF. DNA of the CDR3: TGTGCCAGCAGTTTCCCAGCGAGCAGTGGATCAAGCACAGATACGCAGTATTTT. This chain joins TRBV28 and TRBJ2-3; D ambiguous. Germline assignment: CDR1 MDHEN and CDR2 SYDVKM. The length of the CDR3 is 18 residues. V was trimmed by 3 bases and J by 0 bases, leaving 19 bases between them.

The chain employs TRBV7-9 and TRBJ2-3, with TRBD2 matching 11 bases. The CDR3 contains 19 residues. Trimming took 5 bases from V and 3 from J; bases not matched to a gene: 16. The germline V gene has CDR1 SEHNR and CDR2 FQNEAQ (reference sequence). This CDR3 is CASSPPGALAGGPTDTQYF. The CDR3 nucleotides are TGTGCCAGCAGCCCGCCGGGGGCCCTAGCGGGAGGACCTACAGATACGCAGTATTTT.